This entry is about one T cell receptor beta chain. Its cognate antigen is unknown. The data belong to a study of OX40 agonist ivuxolimab in advanced cancers. Across the whole study: Ivuxolimab is an agonistic anti-OX40 (CD134) antibody, and patients were treated with it. Three patients got partial responses; one had hepatocellular carcinoma and two had cutaneous melanoma. Study outcomes and limitations: Specificity for antigen went undetermined in the expanded peripheral T cells.

Using immunoSEQ multiplex PCR, the repertoire was profiled, and TCRdb retains in-frame clones only, with some absent. The table shows around 70,000 clones, with roughly 82% occurring only once. The sequenced sample was CD4+ or CD8+ T cells sorted from blood, obtained in a trial of the OX40 agonist ivuxolimab. The sequence came from an adult with an advanced solid tumor such as melanoma, head and neck, liver or kidney cancer.

This chain's CDR3 is CASSLGQGLGRGGYTF. DNA for the CDR3: TGTGCCAGCAGCCTCGGACAGGGGCTGGGGCGTGGTGGCTACACCTTC. This chain joins TRBV7-2 and TRBJ1-2, with 9 bases lining up with TRBD1. The CDR3 has 16 residues. Germline assignment: CDR1 SGHTA and CDR2 FQGNSA. V was clipped by 5 bases and J by 7 bases; unmatched bases: 14.